This is a list of T cell receptor beta chains from one sample in a study of control samples from healthy donors and cancer patients. Using immunoSEQ multiplex PCR, the repertoire was profiled, and TCRdb retains in-frame clones only, with some absent. The sample consists of 200,000 to 250,000 clones, around 94% of them appearing once. The sample comprised blood. The source is a man in his fifties in good health. The CDR3 runs from the conserved cysteine through the conserved F or W. A D gene is named only where the DNA matches it firmly. Clone size appears in some rows only: once, few, many, or a class for an expanded clone.

>TRBV18|TRBJ1-4|NA|NA
TGTGCCAGCTCACCTGTCAGCAGTGAAAAACTGTTTTTT
CASSPVSSEKLFF
>TRBV5-1|TRBJ2-5|once|NA
TGCGCCAGCAGCTTGGGGAGGTTCGGGGAGACCCAGTACTTC
CASSLGRFGETQYF
>TRBV3-1/TRBV3-2|TRBJ2-2|NA|NA
TGTGCCAGCAGCCATTTACCCGGGGAGCTGTTTTTT
CASSHLPGELFF
>TRBV3-1/TRBV3-2|TRBJ1-2|NA|NA
TGTGCCAGCAGCCAAGATAGCGGGGCGAGTGGCTACACCTTC
CASSQDSGASGYTF
>TRBV7-8|TRBJ2-2|NA|NA
TGTGCCAGCAGCCGAGCGTCAAGGACAGCGAACACCGGGGAGCTGTTTTTT
CASSRASRTANTGELFF
>TRBV6-5|TRBJ2-3|NA|TRBD1
TGTGCCAGCAGCCGGACAGGGGGCAACACAGATACGCAGTATTTT
CASSRTGGNTDTQYF
>TRBV24-1|TRBJ2-1|NA|TRBD2
TGTGCCACCAGTGATTTTGGGGTAGCGGGGGGAGGAGAGCAGTTCTTC
CATSDFGVAGGGEQFF
>TRBV5-1|TRBJ2-7|NA|TRBD1
TGCGCCAGCGCCATGGGGACAGTTTCCTACGAGCAGTACTTC
CASAMGTVSYEQYF
>TRBV6-1|TRBJ1-6|NA|TRBD1
TGTGCTACCGGGGACAGAGGTAATTCACCCCTCCACTTT
CATGDRGNSPLHF
>TRBV20-1|TRBJ1-2|NA|NA
TGCAGTGCTTTCCAGGGGAGTCGCTACACCTTC
CSAFQGSRYTF
>TRBV6-5|TRBJ1-1|NA|NA
TGTGCCAGCAGCCGGACAGTCAACACTGAAGCTTTCTTT
CASSRTVNTEAFF
>TRBV29-1|TRBJ1-1|NA|NA
TGCAGCGTTGAAATTTCGTCGAACACTGAAGCTTTCTTT
CSVEISSNTEAFF
>TRBV7-2|TRBJ1-5|NA|NA
TGTGCCAGCAGCTTTCATAGCTCGGCTCTCTGGTGGCCCCAGCATTTT
CASSFHSSALWWPQHF
>TRBV10-3|TRBJ1-3|NA|NA
TGTGCCATCAGTGAAACTTCTGGAAACACCATATATTTT
CAISETSGNTIYF
>TRBV29-1|TRBJ1-1|NA|NA
TGCAGCGTTGAAGAGTTGGGGGGAGGCGGCACTGAAGCTTTCTTT
CSVEELGGGGTEAFF
>TRBV7-2|TRBJ1-1|NA|TRBD1
TGTGCCAGCAGCCGGGACAGGGCCATTGAAGCTTTCTTT
CASSRDRAIEAFF
>TRBV9|TRBJ2-5|NA|NA
TGTGCCAGCAGCGTAGGTGAGGGGAGGGAGACCCAGTACTTC
CASSVGEGRETQYF
>TRBV7-9|TRBJ1-1|NA|NA
TGTGCCAGCAGCTTAAAGGGCTCCCCAGAAGCTTTCTTT
CASSLKGSPEAFF
>TRBV11-1|TRBJ1-1|NA|NA
TGTGCCAGCAGCTTCTCCGGGACTGAAGCTTTCTTT
CASSFSGTEAFF
>TRBV11-3|TRBJ1-2|few|NA
TGTGCCAGCAGCTTTAGGGGGGCCCGTGGCTACACCTTC
CASSFRGARGYTF
>TRBV6-5|TRBJ1-1|NA|NA
TGTGCCAGCACCAAACAGCAGAACACTGAAGCTTTCTTT
CASTKQQNTEAFF
>TRBV19|TRBJ1-1|NA|NA
TGTGCCAGTAGTATCCCCTCGGGGACCACTGAAGCTTTCTTT
CASSIPSGTTEAFF
>TRBV3-1/TRBV3-2|TRBJ2-3|NA|NA
TGTGCCAGCAGCCAGGGGTACACAGATACGCAGTATTTT
CASSQGYTDTQYF
>TRBV20-1|TRBJ2-5|NA|NA
TGCAGTGCTAGTAGTGGGGGCCGCCTCCAAGAGACCCAGTACTTC
CSASSGGRLQETQYF
>TRBV27|TRBJ1-2|NA|NA
TGTGCCAGCAGTTTATCAGGGGTTCCCACCTACTATGGCTACACCTTC
CASSLSGVPTYYGYTF
>TRBV7-9|TRBJ1-6|NA|NA
TGTGCCAGCAGTTCGTTAATGAATAATTCACCCCTCCACTTT
CASSSLMNNSPLHF
>TRBV29-1|TRBJ1-3|NA|NA
TGCAACGTTGTCAGCTCTGGAAACACCATATATTTT
CNVVSSGNTIYF
>TRBV27|TRBJ2-2|NA|NA
TGTGCCAGCAAGGGGAACACCGGGGAGCTGTTTTTT
CASKGNTGELFF
>TRBV18|TRBJ1-1|NA|NA
TGTGCCAGCTCGCGGACACAGAACACTGAAGCTTTCTTT
CASSRTQNTEAFF
>TRBV24-1|TRBJ1-2|NA|TRBD1
TGTGCCACCAGTATATGGGCAGGGGGCTATGGCTACACCTTC
CATSIWAGGYGYTF
>TRBV7-9|TRBJ1-4|NA|TRBD1
TGTGCCAGCAGCATATGGACAGGAAAAAATGAAAAACTGTTTTTT
CASSIWTGKNEKLFF
>TRBV30|TRBJ1-2|NA|NA
TGTGCCTGGAAGACCTACAGGGTCAATAACTATGGCTACACCTTC
CAWKTYRVNNYGYTF
>TRBV6-5|TRBJ1-5|NA|NA
TGTGCCAGCAGTTACAGGGTACAGGATCAGCCCCAGCATTTT
CASSYRVQDQPQHF
>TRBV4-2|TRBJ2-7|NA|NA
TGTGCCAGCAGCCAAGACGGCCACTACGAGCAGTACTTC
CASSQDGHYEQYF
>TRBV19|TRBJ2-3|NA|NA
TGTGCCAGTAGTATAGCAAGGGTCACAGATACGCAGTATTTT
CASSIARVTDTQYF
>TRBV6-5|TRBJ1-6|NA|NA
TGTGCCAGCACCTTGTCGGGAGCGTCACCCCTCCACTTT
CASTLSGASPLHF
>TRBV28|TRBJ2-4|NA|NA
TGTGCCTGCCTCGGGGGGCCTGTAGGCAAAAACATTCAGTACTTC
CACLGGPVGKNIQYF
>TRBV11-2|TRBJ2-1|NA|TRBD2
TGTGCCAGCAGGAGGGGGAGCGGGGGCGATACGACCTACAATGAGCAGTTCTTC
CASRRGSGGDTTYNEQFF
>TRBV20-1|TRBJ1-2|NA|NA
TGCAGTGCTAGTCGTACAGGCCTTAGTGGCTACACCTTC
CSASRTGLSGYTF
>TRBV19|TRBJ1-1|NA|NA
TGTGCCAGTAGTATCAGGGCTGAAGCTTTCTTT
CASSIRAEAFF
>TRBV30|TRBJ1-6|NA|NA
TGTGCCTGGAGTGTACCGAGGATAGGGTCACCCCTCCACTTT
CAWSVPRIGSPLHF
>TRBV28|TRBJ1-1|NA|NA
TGTGCCAGCACGAGACCGGACGGCCAGGGGACTGAAGCTTTCTTT
CASTRPDGQGTEAFF
>TRBV30|TRBJ2-1|NA|NA
TGTGCCTGGAGTACTCTCGGGGGCTCCTACAATGAGCAGTTCTTC
CAWSTLGGSYNEQFF
>TRBV7-2|TRBJ1-1|NA|TRBD1
TGTGCCAGCAGCTTACAACAGGGGGACACTGAAGCTTTCTTT
CASSLQQGDTEAFF
>TRBV18|TRBJ2-7|NA|TRBD1
TGTGCCAGCTCACCAAGGGGGCACTACGAGCAGTACTTC
CASSPRGHYEQYF